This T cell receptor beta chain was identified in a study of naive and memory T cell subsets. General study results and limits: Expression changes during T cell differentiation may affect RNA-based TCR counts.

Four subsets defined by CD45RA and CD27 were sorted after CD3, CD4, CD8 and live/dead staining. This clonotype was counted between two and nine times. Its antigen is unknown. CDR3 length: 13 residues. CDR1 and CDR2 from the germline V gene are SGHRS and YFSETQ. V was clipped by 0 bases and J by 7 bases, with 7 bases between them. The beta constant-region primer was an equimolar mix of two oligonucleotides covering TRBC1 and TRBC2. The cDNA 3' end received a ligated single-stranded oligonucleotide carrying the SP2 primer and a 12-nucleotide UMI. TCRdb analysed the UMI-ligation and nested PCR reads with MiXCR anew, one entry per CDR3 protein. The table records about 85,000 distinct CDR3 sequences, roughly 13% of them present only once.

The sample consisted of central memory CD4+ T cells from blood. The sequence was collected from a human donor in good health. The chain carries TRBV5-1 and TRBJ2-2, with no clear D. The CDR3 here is CASSLGGNGELFF. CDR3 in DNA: TGCGCCAGCAGCTTGGGTGGCAACGGGGAGCTGTTTTTT.